This is a list of T cell receptor beta chains from one sample in a study of beta chain features in type 1 diabetes. Clones were read by immunoSEQ multiplex PCR, and TCRdb kept only the in-frame ones, dropping some. The sample yields some 180,000 clones, about 13% seen once. The sample was central memory CD4+ T cells from blood. These receptors originate from a woman under 30 in good health. Each CDR3 is given with its conserved first and last residue. D genes are given only for firm matches. A clone size is listed for some rows: how often the clone was seen (once, few, many), or a class if it is expanded.

J gene,D gene,V gene,clone size,CDR3 DNA,CDR3 protein
TRBJ1-5,TRBD1,TRBV9,-,TGTGCCAGCAGCGTAGGGACAGGGGTGAATCAGCCCCAGCATTTT,CASSVGTGVNQPQHF
TRBJ1-5,-,TRBV28,few,TGTGCCAGCAGTTTGCATCAGGGTCCCAATCAGCCCCAGCATTTT,CASSLHQGPNQPQHF
TRBJ2-5,-,TRBV7-6,few,TGTGCCAGCAGCTCCGGTGGGAGAGAGACCCAGTACTTC,CASSSGGRETQYF
TRBJ1-2,TRBD1,TRBV6-5,-,TGTGCCACCGCTACCGGGACAGGAGTCTATGGCTACACCTTC,CATATGTGVYGYTF
TRBJ2-2,TRBD2,TRBV5-1,-,TGCGCCAGCAGCCCTAAACTAGCGGGGCAGGACACCGGGGAGCTGTTTTTT,CASSPKLAGQDTGELFF
TRBJ2-3,TRBD2,TRBV9,-,TGTGCCAGCAGCGTACGAGCGGGAGGGCCAGATACGCAGTATTTT,CASSVRAGGPDTQYF
TRBJ1-2,-,TRBV28,few,TGTGCCATTGGGGGGGCGCGCGGCTACACCTTC,CAIGGARGYTF
TRBJ2-5,-,TRBV4-1,few,TGCGCCAGCAGCCAAGATCCCGCTAGCAAGACCCAGTACTTC,CASSQDPASKTQYF
TRBJ1-5,-,TRBV28,few,TGTGCCAGCAAAACGCGGCGGGCGTTCAATCAGCCCCAGCATTTT,CASKTRRAFNQPQHF
TRBJ1-5,-,TRBV28,-,TGTGCCAGCAGTCCGACATCTAGCAATCAGCCCCAGCATTTT,CASSPTSSNQPQHF
TRBJ1-2,-,TRBV7-2,few,TGTGCCAGCAGCCCTGTACAGGGTTTCTATGGCTACACCTTC,CASSPVQGFYGYTF
TRBJ1-2,-,TRBV7-2,-,TGTGCCAGCAGCTTAGGGGGGCTGATTGGCTACACCTTC,CASSLGGLIGYTF
TRBJ2-1,-,TRBV7-9,-,TGTGCCAGCAGCTACCTGGGGCGGGAGCAGTTCTTC,CASSYLGREQFF
TRBJ1-4,-,TRBV4-3,few,TGCGCCAGCAGCCAACGGACAGCTGAAAAACTGTTTTTT,CASSQRTAEKLFF
TRBJ2-1,-,TRBV6-5,few,TGTGCCAGCAGTTACGCTAGGAGCTCCTACAATGAGCAGTTCTTC,CASSYARSSYNEQFF
TRBJ2-7,-,TRBV9,few,TGTGCCAGCAGCCCCGGGGAGGCGACTGCCTCAACGAGCTCCTACGAGCAGTACTTC,CASSPGEATASTSSYEQYF
TRBJ1-2,TRBD1,TRBV7-9,few,TGTGCCAGCAGCTCAACCGGGACAGGGAGTTATGGCTACACCTTC,CASSSTGTGSYGYTF
TRBJ2-7,TRBD2,TRBV19,few,TGTGCCAGTAGTACTGGACTAGCGGGAGGCCTCGCCGAGCAGTACTTC,CASSTGLAGGLAEQYF
TRBJ2-1,-,TRBV9,many,TGTGCCAGCAGCCCGTCTAGCGAGAATTACAATGAGCAGTTCTTC,CASSPSSENYNEQFF
TRBJ2-3,-,TRBV11-2,few,TGTGCCAGCAGCTTTTTCTCTCCAGGGGGGTCAGATACGCAGTATTTT,CASSFFSPGGSDTQYF
TRBJ2-7,-,TRBV7-9,-,TGTGCCAGCAGCTTTCGTTTAACATACGAGCAGTACTTC,CASSFRLTYEQYF
TRBJ2-6,-,TRBV30,few,TGTGCCTGTTCGGTCTCTGGGGCCAACGTCCTGACTTTC,CACSVSGANVLTF
TRBJ2-7,TRBD2,TRBV30,-,TGTGCCTGGAGTATTGGGCTAGCGGGAGACGGCGAGCAGTACTTC,CAWSIGLAGDGEQYF
TRBJ1-2,-,TRBV7-9,few,TGTGCCAGCACCCCGGGAGGGGGATTAAACTATGGCTACACCTTC,CASTPGGGLNYGYTF
TRBJ1-1,-,TRBV7-9,few,TGTGCCACCCAGCAGGGCCTAGGCACTGAAGCTTTCTTT,CATQQGLGTEAFF
TRBJ1-5,-,TRBV30,-,TGTGCCTGGAGTAAAAGGGGCCATCAGCCCCAGCATTTT,CAWSKRGHQPQHF
TRBJ2-6,-,TRBV4-3,-,TGCGCCAGCAGCCAAGTCGGGGGGCTCGGGGCCAACGTCCTGACTTTC,CASSQVGGLGANVLTF
TRBJ1-4,-,TRBV2,-,TGTGCCAGCATAACAGCGGGGGGCAAGGAAAAACTGTTTTTT,CASITAGGKEKLFF
TRBJ2-7,-,TRBV13,-,TGTGCCACCACGGTTGGGGCCCTGTCCTACGAGCAGTACTTC,CATTVGALSYEQYF
TRBJ2-7,TRBD2,TRBV18,-,TGTGCCAGCTCACCGGTCGGGCTAGCAGCGGGATACGAGCAGTACTTC,CASSPVGLAAGYEQYF
TRBJ2-7,-,TRBV11-1,few,TGTGCCAGCAGCCCCTCGGGGGGCTTACGCTACGAGCAGTACTTC,CASSPSGGLRYEQYF
TRBJ1-2,TRBD1,TRBV28,few,TGTGCCAGCAGTCGCCCGGGACAGGGGGCGGGAGGCTACACCTTC,CASSRPGQGAGGYTF
TRBJ1-2,-,TRBV5-6,-,TGTGCCAGCAGCTCCACAGGTGTAATACATGGCTACACCTTC,CASSSTGVIHGYTF
TRBJ1-5,-,TRBV2,-,TGTGCCAGCAGCGTACAGGGTAGTCAGCCCCAGCATTTT,CASSVQGSQPQHF
TRBJ2-7,TRBD1,TRBV6-1,-,TGTGCCAGCAGTGTAACCCGGGACAGGGTCCGCGAGCAGTACTTC,CASSVTRDRVREQYF
TRBJ1-1,TRBD1,TRBV7-3,-,TGTGCCAGCAGTCTCACGCCCTTGACAGGGGGCGGTGAAGCTTTCTTT,CASSLTPLTGGGEAFF
TRBJ2-1,TRBD1,TRBV28,-,TGTGCCAGCAGTGGATCCGGACAGGGGGTCAATGAGCAGTTCTTC,CASSGSGQGVNEQFF
TRBJ2-5,-,TRBV9,-,TGTGCCAGCAGCGTAGCTGGGAGAAAAGAGACCCAGTACTTC,CASSVAGRKETQYF
TRBJ1-5,TRBD1,TRBV10-3,many,TGTGCCATCAGTGGGACAGGAGGCAATCAGCCCCAGCATTTT,CAISGTGGNQPQHF
TRBJ2-7,TRBD2,TRBV7-6,-,TGTGCCAGCAGCCCCCAACCCGGGAGGGAGCACGAGCAGTACTTC,CASSPQPGREHEQYF
TRBJ2-5,-,TRBV5-4,few,TGTGCCAGCAGCTTTAGAAGATCCCAAGAGACCCAGTACTTC,CASSFRRSQETQYF
TRBJ2-3,TRBD2,TRBV30,few,TGTGCCTGGAGTGTAAGGCAGCGGGAGCCCCCAGATACGCAGTATTTT,CAWSVRQREPPDTQYF
TRBJ2-1,TRBD2,TRBV28,-,TGTGCCAGCAGTCGCCGACTAGCGGGAGCCCACAATGAGCAGTTCTTC,CASSRRLAGAHNEQFF
TRBJ1-1,-,TRBV18,once,TGTGCCAGCTCACCGCGGGGGGACACTGAAGCTTTCTTT,CASSPRGDTEAFF
TRBJ1-1,-,TRBV28,-,TGTGCCACCGACAGACCTCCGAACACTGAAGCTTTCTTT,CATDRPPNTEAFF
TRBJ1-5,-,TRBV29-1,few,TGCAGCGTTGTTGCGGGTAATCAGCCCCAGCATTTT,CSVVAGNQPQHF
TRBJ1-5,TRBD1,TRBV19,-,TGTGCCACTGGACAGGGGGTAGATCAGCCCCAGCATTTT,CATGQGVDQPQHF
TRBJ1-2,-,TRBV7-3,-,TGTGCCAGCAGCTTGGGTAATGGCGGTTACTATGGCTACACCTTC,CASSLGNGGYYGYTF
TRBJ2-5,-,TRBV15,few,TGTGCCACCAGTCCTATTCCCAGGGTGGAGACCCAGTACTTC,CATSPIPRVETQYF
TRBJ2-1,TRBD1,TRBV27,-,TGTGCCAGCAGTTTTGGACAGGGGCCTTACAATGAGCAGTTCTTC,CASSFGQGPYNEQFF
TRBJ1-1,-,TRBV29-1,-,TGCAGCGTTCAAATAGGGGTAACTGAAGCTTTCTTT,CSVQIGVTEAFF
TRBJ1-1,-,TRBV14,-,TGTGCCAGCAGCCAAGCTCGAGGGCTCGGAGCTTTCTTT,CASSQARGLGAFF
TRBJ2-3,TRBD2,TRBV9,few,TGTGCCAGCAGCGGGAGCGGGGATCGCACAGATACGCAGTATTTT,CASSGSGDRTDTQYF
TRBJ2-7,-,TRBV18,few,TGTGCCAGCTCACCACCGAGTCCAGGCTACGAGCAGTACTTC,CASSPPSPGYEQYF
TRBJ1-5,-,TRBV7-2,-,TGTGCCAGCAGCTCTTTACAGGGAAACAATCAGCCCCAGCATTTT,CASSSLQGNNQPQHF
TRBJ2-1,-,TRBV5-8,-,TGTGCCAGCAGCTTGGACTGGGGTATAGCGTCGAATGAGCAGTTCTTC,CASSLDWGIASNEQFF
TRBJ2-3,TRBD1,TRBV5-1,few,TGCGCCAGCAGCCCCCGGGACAGGGCTACAGATACGCAGTATTTT,CASSPRDRATDTQYF
TRBJ1-4,TRBD1,TRBV5-4,few,TGTGCCAGCAGCCCGGGACAGGGCGGAGAAAAACTGTTTTTT,CASSPGQGGEKLFF
TRBJ2-1,TRBD2,TRBV28,-,TGTGCCAGCAGTCTTGGACTAGCGGGGGACAATGAGCAGTTCTTC,CASSLGLAGDNEQFF
TRBJ2-7,TRBD1,TRBV30,-,TGTGCCTGGAGTGTTTCTCTCCGACAGGGGGCCGAGCAGTACTTC,CAWSVSLRQGAEQYF